Below, one T cell receptor beta chain is given with its context. The antigen is undetermined. The sample originates from a study of CD8+CD57+ T cells in acquired aplastic anemia. By flow cytometry, patients selected for sequencing had shown an expansion of CD8+CD57+ cells. No patient had been given any therapy when blood was sampled. Profiling of TCR beta VDJ combinations and CDR3 sequences used genomic DNA as template. One entry per CDR3 protein, called by TCRdb with MiXCR from the reads. The table records 260,000 or so distinct CDR3 sequences, around 43% of them present only once. This CDR3 has 14 amino acids. V shed 3 bases, J shed 5 bases, and the junction held 5 bases outside the gene matches. From germline, CDR1 is SGDLS and CDR2 YYNGEE. Findings and caveats of the study: Patients were compared with controls for CD8+ Simpson's diversity, and no significant difference emerged. There were around 28 CD8+ CDR3 sequences that occurred in both patients and controls.

The TCR sequence derives from a human donor with aplastic anemia. Sequencing was performed on sorted CD4+, CD8+, or CD8+CD57+ T cells (not recorded which) from PBMCs. The chain has TRBV9 and TRBJ2-3, with 8 bases lining up with TRBD2. This CDR3 is CASSGSGEGDTQYF. Written as DNA, the CDR3 is TGTGCCAGCAGCGGTAGCGGGGAAGGAGATACGCAGTATTTT.